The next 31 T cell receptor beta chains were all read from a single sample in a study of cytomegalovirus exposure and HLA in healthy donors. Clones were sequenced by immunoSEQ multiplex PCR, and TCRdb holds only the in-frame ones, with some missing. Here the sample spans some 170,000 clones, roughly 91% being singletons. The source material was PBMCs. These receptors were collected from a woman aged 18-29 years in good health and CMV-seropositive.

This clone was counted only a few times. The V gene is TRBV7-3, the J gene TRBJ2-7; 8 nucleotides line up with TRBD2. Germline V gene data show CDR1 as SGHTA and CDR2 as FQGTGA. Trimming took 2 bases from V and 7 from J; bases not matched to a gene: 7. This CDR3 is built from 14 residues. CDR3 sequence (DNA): TGTGCCAGCAGCTTAGCGGGAGGAGGCTCGGAGCAGTACTTC. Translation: CASSLAGGGSEQYF.

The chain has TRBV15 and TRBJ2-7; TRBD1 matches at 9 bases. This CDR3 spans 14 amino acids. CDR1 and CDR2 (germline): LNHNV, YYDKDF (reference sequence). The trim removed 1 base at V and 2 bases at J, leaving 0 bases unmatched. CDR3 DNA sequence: TGTGCCACCAGCAGAGGACAGGGGGCCTACGAGCAGTACTTC. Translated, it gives CATSRGQGAYEQYF.

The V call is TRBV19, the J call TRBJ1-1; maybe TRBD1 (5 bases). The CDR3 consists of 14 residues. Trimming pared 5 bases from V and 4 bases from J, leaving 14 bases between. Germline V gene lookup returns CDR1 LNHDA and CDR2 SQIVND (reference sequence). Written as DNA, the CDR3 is TGTGCCAGTAGTGGTCAGGGCAGGGCCACTGAAGCTTTCTTT. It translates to CASSGQGRATEAFF.

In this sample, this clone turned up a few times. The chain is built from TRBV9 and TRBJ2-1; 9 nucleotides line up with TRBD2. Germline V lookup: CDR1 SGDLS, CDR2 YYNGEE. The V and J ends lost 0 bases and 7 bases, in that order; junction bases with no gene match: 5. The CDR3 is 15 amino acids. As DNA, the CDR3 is TGTGCCAGCAGCGTAGGGGCTAGCGGGATGAATGAGCAGTTCTTC. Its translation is CASSVGASGMNEQFF.

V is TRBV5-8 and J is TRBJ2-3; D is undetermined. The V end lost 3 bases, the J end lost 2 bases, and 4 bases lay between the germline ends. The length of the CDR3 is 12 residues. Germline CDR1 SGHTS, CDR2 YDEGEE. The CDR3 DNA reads TGTGCCAGCAGCTCTAACACAGATACGCAGTATTTT. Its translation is CASSSNTDTQYF.

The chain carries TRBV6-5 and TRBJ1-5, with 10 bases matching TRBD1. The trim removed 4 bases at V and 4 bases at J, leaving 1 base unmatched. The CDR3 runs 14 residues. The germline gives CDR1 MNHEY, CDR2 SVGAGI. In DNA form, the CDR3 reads TGTGCCAGCAGTTTGGGACAGGGGAATCAGCCCCAGCATTTT. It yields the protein CASSLGQGNQPQHF.

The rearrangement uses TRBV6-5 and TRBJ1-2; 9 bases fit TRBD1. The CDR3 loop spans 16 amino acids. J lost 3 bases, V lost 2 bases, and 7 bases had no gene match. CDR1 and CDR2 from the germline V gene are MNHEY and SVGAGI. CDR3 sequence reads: CASSYHGQGRDYGYTF. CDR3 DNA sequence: TGTGCCAGCAGTTACCACGGACAGGGGAGAGACTATGGCTACACCTTC.

In nucleotides, the CDR3 is TGCGCCAGCAGCCCCATTCCGGGGGAGACCCAGTACTTC. It codes for CASSPIPGETQYF. V usage is TRBV5-1 and J usage is TRBJ2-5, with TRBD2 as a possible D gene (5 bases). Deletions cut 4 bases from V and 5 bases from J, with 12 bases between. There are 13 residues in the CDR3. Germline CDR1 SGHRS, CDR2 YFSETQ.

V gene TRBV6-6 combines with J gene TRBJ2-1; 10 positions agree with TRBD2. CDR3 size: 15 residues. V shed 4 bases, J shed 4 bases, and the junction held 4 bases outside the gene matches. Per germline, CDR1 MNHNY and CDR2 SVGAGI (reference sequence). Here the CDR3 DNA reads TGTGCCAGCAGTTTAAGACTAGCGGGTTACAATGAGCAGTTCTTC. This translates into CASSLRLAGYNEQFF.

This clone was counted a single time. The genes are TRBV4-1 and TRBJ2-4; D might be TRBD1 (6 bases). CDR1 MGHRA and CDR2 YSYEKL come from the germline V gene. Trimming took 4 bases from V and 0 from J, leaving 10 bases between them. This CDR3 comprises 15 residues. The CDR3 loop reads CASSRRQVAKNIQYF. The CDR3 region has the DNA TGCGCCAGCAGCCGAAGACAGGTAGCCAAAAACATTCAGTACTTC.

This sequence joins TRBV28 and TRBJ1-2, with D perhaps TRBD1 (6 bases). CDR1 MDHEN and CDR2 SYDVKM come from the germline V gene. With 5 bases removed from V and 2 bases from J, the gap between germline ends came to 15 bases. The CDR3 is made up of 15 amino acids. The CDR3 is CASSLLTGFNYGYTF. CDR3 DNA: TGTGCCAGCAGTCTGCTGACAGGATTCAACTATGGCTACACCTTC.

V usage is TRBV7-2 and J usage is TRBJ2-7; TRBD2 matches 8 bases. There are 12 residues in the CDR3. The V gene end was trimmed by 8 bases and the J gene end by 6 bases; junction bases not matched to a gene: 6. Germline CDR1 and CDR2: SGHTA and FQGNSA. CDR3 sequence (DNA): TGTGCCAGCGGAGCGGGAGCCCTCGAGCAGTACTTC. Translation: CASGAGALEQYF. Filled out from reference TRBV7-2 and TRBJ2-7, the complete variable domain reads GAGVSQSPSNKVTEKGKDVELRCDPISGHTALYWYRQSLGQGLEFLIYFQGNSAPDKSGLPSDRFSAERTGGSVSTLTIQRTQQEDSAVYLCASGAGALEQYFGPGTRLTVT.

CDR3 amino acids: CAWSDSREEEYF. The DNA of the CDR3 is TGTGCCTGGAGTGACAGTCGGGAAGAGGAGTACTTC. The chain couples TRBV30 to TRBJ2-4, with D possibly being TRBD2 (5 bases). CDR1 is GTSNPN and CDR2 is SVGIG in the germline V gene (reference sequence). Trimming pared 1 base from V and 14 bases from J, leaving 15 bases between. This CDR3 region has 12 residues.

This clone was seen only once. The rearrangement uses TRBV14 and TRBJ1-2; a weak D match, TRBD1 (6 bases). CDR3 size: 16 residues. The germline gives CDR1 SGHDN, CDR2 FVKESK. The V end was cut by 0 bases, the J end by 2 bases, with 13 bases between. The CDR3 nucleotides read TGTGCCAGCAGCCAAGATTACGGACAGAGAAACTATGGCTACACCTTC. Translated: CASSQDYGQRNYGYTF. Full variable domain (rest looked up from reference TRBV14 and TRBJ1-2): EAGVTQFPSHSVIEKGQTVTLRCDPISGHDNLYWYRRVMGKEIKFLLHFVKESKQDESGMPNNRFLAERTGGTYSTLKVQPAELEDSGVYFCASSQDYGQRNYGYTFGSGTRLTVV.

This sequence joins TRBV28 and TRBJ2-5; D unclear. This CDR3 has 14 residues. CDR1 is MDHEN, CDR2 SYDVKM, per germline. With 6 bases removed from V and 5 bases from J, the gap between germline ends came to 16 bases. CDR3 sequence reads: CASSPLVLRETQYF. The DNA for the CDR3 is TGTGCCAGCAGCCCTCTCGTCCTTCGGGAGACCCAGTACTTC.

The CDR3 bases are TGCAGCGCCCAGGGGACGACTAGCGCGAGGACAGAATATGTCAATGAGCAGTTCTTC. Translated: CSAQGTTSARTEYVNEQFF. The V gene is TRBV29-1, the J gene TRBJ2-1; 8 bases agree with TRBD2. This CDR3 has 19 amino acids. Germline V lookup: CDR1 SQVTM, CDR2 ANQGSEA. After removal of 7 bases from V and 6 bases from J, the junction contained 26 bases not matched to a gene.

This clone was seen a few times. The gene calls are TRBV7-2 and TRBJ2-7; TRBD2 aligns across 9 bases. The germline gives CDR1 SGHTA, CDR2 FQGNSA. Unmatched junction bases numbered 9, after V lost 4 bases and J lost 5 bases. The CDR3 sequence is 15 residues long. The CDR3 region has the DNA TGTGCCAGCAGCTCGTCCGCGGGAGGGCCCCACGAGCAGTACTTC. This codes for CASSSSAGGPHEQYF.

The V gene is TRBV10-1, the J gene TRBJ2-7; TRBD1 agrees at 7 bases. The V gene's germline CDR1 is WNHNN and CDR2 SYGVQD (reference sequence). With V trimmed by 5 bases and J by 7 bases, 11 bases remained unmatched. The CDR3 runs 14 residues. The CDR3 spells CASSRDRPSLEQYF. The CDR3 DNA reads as TGCGCCAGCAGTCGGGACAGACCCTCCCTTGAGCAGTACTTC.

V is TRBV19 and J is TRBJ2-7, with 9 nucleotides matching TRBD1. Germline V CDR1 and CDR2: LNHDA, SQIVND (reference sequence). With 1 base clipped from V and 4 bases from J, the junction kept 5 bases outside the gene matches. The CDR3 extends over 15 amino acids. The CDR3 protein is CASSIGGQGGYEQYF. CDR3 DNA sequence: TGTGCCAGTAGTATAGGGGGACAGGGTGGATACGAGCAGTACTTC.

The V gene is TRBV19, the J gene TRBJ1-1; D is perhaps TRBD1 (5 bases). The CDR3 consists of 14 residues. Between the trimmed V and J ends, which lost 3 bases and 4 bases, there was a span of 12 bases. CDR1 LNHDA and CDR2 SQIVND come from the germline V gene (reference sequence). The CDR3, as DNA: TGTGCCAGTAGTATTCCAGGGTGGATCACTGAAGCTTTCTTT. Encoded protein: CASSIPGWITEAFF.

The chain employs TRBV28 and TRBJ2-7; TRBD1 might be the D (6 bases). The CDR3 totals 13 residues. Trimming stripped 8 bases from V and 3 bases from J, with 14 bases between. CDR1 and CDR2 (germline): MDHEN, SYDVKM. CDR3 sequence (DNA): TGTGCCAGCTTGAAGACAGGCGTCTACGAGCAGTACTTC. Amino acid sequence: CASLKTGVYEQYF.

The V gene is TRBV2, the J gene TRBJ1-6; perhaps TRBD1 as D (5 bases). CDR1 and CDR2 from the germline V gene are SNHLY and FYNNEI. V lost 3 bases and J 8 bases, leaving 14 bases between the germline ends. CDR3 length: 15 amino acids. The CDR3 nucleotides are TGTGCCAGCAGTGATAATAGCAGGGTATATTCACCCCTCCACTTT. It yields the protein CASSDNSRVYSPLHF.

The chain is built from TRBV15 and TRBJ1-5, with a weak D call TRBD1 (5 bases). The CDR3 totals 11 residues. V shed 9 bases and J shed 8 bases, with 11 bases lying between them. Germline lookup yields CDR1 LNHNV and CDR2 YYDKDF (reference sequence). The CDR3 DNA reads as TGTGCCACTGGGGTGACAGAGCCCCAGCATTTT. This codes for CATGVTEPQHF.

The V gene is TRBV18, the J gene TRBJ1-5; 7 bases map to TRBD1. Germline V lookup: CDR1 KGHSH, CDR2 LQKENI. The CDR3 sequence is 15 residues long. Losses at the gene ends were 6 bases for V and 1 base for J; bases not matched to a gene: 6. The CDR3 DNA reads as TGTGCCAGCTCCCGCGACAGGGCGAGCAATCAGCCCCAGCATTTT. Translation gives CASSRDRASNQPQHF.

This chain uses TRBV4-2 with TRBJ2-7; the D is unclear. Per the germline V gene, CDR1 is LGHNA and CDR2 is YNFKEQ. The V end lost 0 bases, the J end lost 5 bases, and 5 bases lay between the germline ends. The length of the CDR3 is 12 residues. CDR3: CASSQESNEQYF. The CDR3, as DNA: TGTGCCAGCAGCCAAGAGAGCAACGAGCAGTACTTC.

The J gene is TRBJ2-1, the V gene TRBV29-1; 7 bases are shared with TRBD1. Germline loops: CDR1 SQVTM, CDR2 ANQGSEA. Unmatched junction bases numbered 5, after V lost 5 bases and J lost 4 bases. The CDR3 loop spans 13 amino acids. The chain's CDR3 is CSVRTGIYNEQFF. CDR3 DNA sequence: TGCAGCGTTAGGACAGGAATATACAATGAGCAGTTCTTC.

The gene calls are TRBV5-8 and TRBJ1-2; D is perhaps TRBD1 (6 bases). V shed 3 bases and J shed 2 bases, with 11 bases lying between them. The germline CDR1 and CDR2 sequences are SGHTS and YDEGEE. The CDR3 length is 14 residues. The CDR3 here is CASSSYGTNYGYTF. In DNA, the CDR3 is TGTGCCAGCAGCTCGTACGGGACAAACTATGGCTACACCTTC.

CDR3 sequence: CASRAIANTNNEQFF. CDR3 sequence (DNA): TGTGCCAGCAGGGCCATAGCCAACACAAACAATGAGCAGTTCTTC. The J gene is TRBJ2-1, the V gene TRBV2; no clear D gene. In germline, CDR1 is SNHLY, CDR2 FYNNEI. The CDR3 covers 15 residues. V was clipped by 6 bases and J by 5 bases, with 17 bases between them.

CDR3 residues: CASSFGTSGLKDEQFF. The CDR3 DNA sequence: TGTGCCAGCAGCTTCGGAACTAGCGGCCTCAAGGATGAGCAGTTCTTC. The chain uses TRBV11-2 and TRBJ2-1; 8 bases are shared with TRBD2. Germline trimming cut 3 bases from V and 8 bases from J; bases unmatched to any gene: 12. CDR3 length: 16 amino acids. From germline, CDR1 is SGHAT and CDR2 FQNNGV. The whole variable domain, remainder taken from reference TRBV11-2 and TRBJ2-1, is EAGVAQSPRYKIIEKRQSVAFWCNPISGHATLYWYQQILGQGPKLLIQFQNNGVVDDSQLPKDRFSAERLKGVDSTLKIQPAKLEDSAVYLCASSFGTSGLKDEQFFGPGTRLTVL.

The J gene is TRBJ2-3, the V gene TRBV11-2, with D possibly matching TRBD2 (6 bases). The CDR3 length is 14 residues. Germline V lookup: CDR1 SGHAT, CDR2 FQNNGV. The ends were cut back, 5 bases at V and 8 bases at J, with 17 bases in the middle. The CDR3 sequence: CASSLPLTGATQYF. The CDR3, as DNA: TGTGCCAGCAGCCTACCCCTCACGGGAGCTACGCAGTATTTT.

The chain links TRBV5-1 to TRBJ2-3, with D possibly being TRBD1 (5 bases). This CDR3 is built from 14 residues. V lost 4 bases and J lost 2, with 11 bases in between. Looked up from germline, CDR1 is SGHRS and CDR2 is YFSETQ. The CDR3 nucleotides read TGCGCCAGCAGCACACAGGAACTCACAGATACGCAGTATTTT. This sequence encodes CASSTQELTDTQYF.